Included here is one T cell receptor (beta chain) sequence, with context. Its antigen is unknown. No quality values exist for individual bases; no much larger clone is one base distant. Including the terminal cysteine and phenylalanine, the CDR3 comprises 13 residues. CDR3 DNA is the only sequence kept; it has 39 bases, read in frame from the first base. V is pared back by 6 bases and J by 2 bases, with 10 bases lying between the germline termini. The germline V gene supplies CDR1 SNHLY and CDR2 FYNNEI. The record originates from a study of cytomegalovirus exposure and HLA in healthy donors (dated by TCRdb to 2016 to 2017). Study-wide context: An earlier analysis of several hundred of the donors reported about 250 Gb of sequence data and some 100 million unique TCR beta sequences from approximately 180 million T cells. An early release covering approximately 600 HLA-typed donors comprised about 320 gigabases of sequencing data and roughly 86 million unique TCR sequences. The genetic ancestry cluster associated with self-reported Caucasian donors included about 84% of the 300 to 450 genotyped donors. The aim of the study was to test whether cataloging public T cell receptors could identify signatures of past pathogen exposure. The study used immunosequencing to profile the T cell repertoires of 666 subjects and linked those repertoires to cytomegalovirus serostatus. Along with the approximately 650-subject first cohort, a separate validation cohort of some 130 different subjects was used. To predict cytomegalovirus infection status, the study combined high-throughput TCR immunosequencing, statistical association of individual TCRs with disease status, and machine learning. A later analysis re-analyzed previously published TCR beta repertoires from about 730 donors and added high-resolution HLA genotyping to study TCR occurrence patterns. Rather than using new phenotypic data, the later analysis identified candidate immune exposures from TCR beta sequences and from how often those sequences occurred across donors. In an earlier analysis of 500 to 650 of the donors, high-throughput TCR beta sequencing was used to judge whether each TCR beta V gene segment behaved as functional or pseudogenic. Alongside the repertoire data, information on donor age, sex, ethnicity and CMV serostatus was compiled. In a later genetic analysis, genome-wide SNP genotypes for about three fifths of the roughly 670 donors were used, and that subset was treated as a discovery cohort. Every discovery cohort repertoire had been produced on one sequencing platform. HLA typing covered class I and class II loci at four-digit resolution. Typing coverage differed by locus: A, B, C, DRB1 and DQB1 were typed in roughly 629-630 donors, DQA1 in about 560, DPA1 in some 610, and DPB1 in just under 480. Four to six DR-DQ haplotypes were handled as single units for association and clustering because linkage in the cohort was strong. Among around 400 genotyped donors of the cohort, an average of roughly 230,000 unique TCR beta nucleotide sequences was sequenced per donor, of which about 18% were non-productive.

The cohort comprised fewer than 750 healthy bone marrow donors. At the time of sampling, every cohort member was nominally healthy, though immune exposures that went unrecorded were likely present. The donor tested CMV seropositive and was one of the 289 seropositive cohort members. Every donor gave a peripheral blood sample, and the peripheral blood mononuclear cells from that sample were used for TCR beta sequencing. The Qiagen DNeasy Blood Extraction Kit was used to extract genomic DNA from the blood cell samples. Overall study outcomes, separate from this receptor: Because HLA typing was unavailable for some donors at each locus, only the typed subset was used in association tests. Linkage disequilibrium might explain the correlated functional status among segregating V segments, but an unknown experimental factor could not be ruled out. In an earlier analysis of some 500 of the donors, most TCR beta V segments appeared in productive rearrangements about 87% or about 30% of the time, broadly matching IMGT annotations. In a later genetic analysis, a missense DCLRE1C variant was associated with V-gene and J-gene trimming of TCR beta chains, and the association was replicated in an independent cohort. A further reported finding was that TCR beta sequences accurately predicted the HLA-A and HLA-B alleles for most subjects in the first cohort. The earlier analysis of almost 600 of the donors excluded approximately 17 rarely observed V segments, including chromosome 9 orphons, because counts were too low. For the cohort, immune exposure information was limited to CMV serostatus. A later analysis found that HLA-associated TCR beta chains were more clonally expanded and had lower generation probabilities than equally common non-associated chains. Strong co-occurrence of HLA alleles, especially DR and DQ, made assigning TCR associations to individual alleles difficult. The authors suggested that the approach could potentially be extended to other disease states and immunological phenotypes. The cohort was sequenced for TCR beta chains only, and without alpha or paired-chain data the features that could be detected were limited. Specific HLA alleles were associated with 15,000 to 20,000 TCR beta sequences at a false discovery rate of 0.05 in a later analysis. In both the original and validation cohorts, the classifier was reported to diagnose cytomegalovirus status with high specificity and sensitivity. Most TCR sequences were observed very rarely across donors, whereas some public TCRs were present in many individuals. The presence/absence analyses assumed that sequencing depth was roughly uniform across donors, and that assumption may not be true. A total of about 150 TCR beta chains were listed by the study as associated with cytomegalovirus. In a later genetic analysis, fewer N-insertions in productive TCRs were reported among donors in an Asian-associated ancestry cluster than the roughly 670-donor mean. Several of the top co-occurrence clusters appeared to be linked to parvovirus B19, influenza, CMV and Epstein-Barr virus, according to a later analysis. The sequencing pipeline was judged likely to have produced a cluster of highly shared sequence variants as a technical artifact. In vitro tests confirmed that a few of the cytomegalovirus-associated TCR beta chains recognize cytomegalovirus antigens. Because the 87-base-pair reads could not distinguish some IMGT-functional V segments, including TRBV6-2 and TRBV6-3, those segments were excluded. According to a later analysis, TCR association rates differed among HLA loci, with DRB1 alleles showing the most associated TCRs and HLA-C alleles showing the fewest. A later analysis found that most CMV-associated TCR beta chains appeared HLA-restricted, with HLA associations seemingly driven largely by CMV exposure.

The protocol used for the library was the immunoSEQ multiplex PCR assay. The multiplex PCR relied on a mix of 60 forward primers for TCR Vbeta segments and 13 reverse primers for TCR Jbeta segments. Amplification of the CDR3 region of rearranged TCR beta genes was performed with a multiplex PCR assay on genomic DNA. Amplified TCR beta libraries were sequenced as 87-base-pair reads on the Illumina HiSeq System. As for the authors' bioinformatics: A later analysis tallied tens of millions of unique TCR beta chains across the 700 or so repertoires, and approximately 12 million of those chains were shared by two or more donors. A nearest-neighbor algorithm error-corrected the raw reads and collapsed the reads into unique sequences, merging closely related sequences to remove PCR and sequencing errors. CDR3 sequences were aligned to IMGT reference sequences to assign V, D and J gene segments. For a sequence to be retained, a match of at least six nucleotides was required to both a V gene segment and a J gene segment. Rearrangements were called productive when the CDR3 lacked stop codons and stayed in frame with V and J; all others were non-productive. Following IMGT convention, CDR3 was defined as the stretch from the second conserved V-encoded cysteine to the conserved J-encoded phenylalanine. The earlier analysis of roughly 590 of the donors excluded sequences that lacked an unambiguous match to a single V gene segment. In an earlier analysis of 587 of the donors, V segments were called functional above 56.7% productive rearrangements and were called segregating when the between-donor standard deviation exceeded 5%. A statistical classification framework was built to diagnose cytomegalovirus status from the catalog of TCR beta chain sequences. A later analysis assigned V and J genes by comparing TCR nucleotide sequences with IMGT/GENE-DB human TR gene sequences. The TCRdist pipeline was used in a later analysis to assign CDR3 sequences and most-parsimonious VDJ recombination scenarios. A later analysis defined each TCR beta chain by its CDR3 amino acid sequence plus V-gene family, and excluded reads lacking a unique V-gene family. A later analysis removed over 500 highly shared, low-generation-probability nucleotide sequences to deal with suspected cross-contamination and a sequencing artifact. In a later analysis, a clonal expansion index for each public chain was calculated from normalized within-repertoire ranks of inferred template counts. Generation probabilities in a later analysis came from a VDJ recombination model fitted to out-of-frame rearrangements, and those results were checked against IGoR. In a later analysis, hypergeometric tests were used to score TCR-TCR, TCR-HLA and TCR-CMV co-occurrence, with a repertoire-size bias correction applied to TCR pairs. False discovery rates were estimated in a later analysis by permuting HLA or CMV assignments 20 times. In a later analysis, co-occurring TCRs were grouped with DBSCAN, and TCRdist sequence similarity was added when clustering was performed within HLA-allele-positive subsets. Repertoires with fewer than 30,000 or more than 120,000 public chains, plus five repertoires with anomalous nucleotide sharing, were excluded from co-occurrence clustering. TCRdb provides this immuneACCESS table in a form limited to in-frame rearrangements. Some clones are lacking; in checked studies, under half of them reflect an unresolved V gene, and why the rest are absent is not known. The V and J calls and clone size are taken from that table; D and trimming were inferred from the DNA. The sample profile shows around 160,000 clones; 60% to 80% of them were found once. Of the sample, about 14% is held by the ten largest clones.

The clonotype originates from a man aged 45-60 years in good health and CMV-seropositive. The rearrangement combines TRBV2 with TRBJ1-2; no D segment can be confidently identified. Specimen: PBMCs. CDR3 loop: CASRQHLNYGYTF. Here is the DNA: TGTGCCAGCAGACAGCACCTGAACTATGGCTACACCTTC.